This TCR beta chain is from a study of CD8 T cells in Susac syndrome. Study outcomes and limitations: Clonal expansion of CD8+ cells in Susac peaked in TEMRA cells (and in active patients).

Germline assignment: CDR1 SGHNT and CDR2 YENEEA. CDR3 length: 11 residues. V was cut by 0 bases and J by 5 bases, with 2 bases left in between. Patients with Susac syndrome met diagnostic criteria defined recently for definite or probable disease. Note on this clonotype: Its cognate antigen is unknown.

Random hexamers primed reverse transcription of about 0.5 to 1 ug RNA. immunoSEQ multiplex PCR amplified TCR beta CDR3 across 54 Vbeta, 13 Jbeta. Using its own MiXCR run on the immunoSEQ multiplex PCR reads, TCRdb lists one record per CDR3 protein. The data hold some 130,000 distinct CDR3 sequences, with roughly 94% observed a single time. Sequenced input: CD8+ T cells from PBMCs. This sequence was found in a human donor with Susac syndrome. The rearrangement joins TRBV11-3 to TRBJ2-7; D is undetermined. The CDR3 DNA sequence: TGTGCCAGCAGCTTAGATGACGAGCAGTACTTC. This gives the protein CASSLDDEQYF.